This T cell receptor (beta chain) was identified in a study of cytomegalovirus exposure and HLA in healthy donors (dated by TCRdb to about 2017). A note on the overall study: An earlier analysis of more than 550 of the donors reported over 250 Gb of sequence data and about 120 million unique TCR beta sequences obtained from about 180 million T cells. About 310 gigabases of sequencing data and approximately 93 million unique TCR sequences were included in an early release covering over 600 HLA-typed donors. Of the roughly 400 genotyped donors, around 81% fell in the genetic ancestry cluster associated with self-reported Caucasian donors. The aim of the study was to test whether cataloging public T cell receptors could identify signatures of past pathogen exposure. The study profiled the T cell repertoires of under 850 subjects by immunosequencing and related them to cytomegalovirus serostatus. Along with the roughly 670-subject first cohort, a separate validation cohort of 120 different subjects was used. To predict cytomegalovirus infection status, the study brought together high-throughput TCR immunosequencing, statistical association of individual TCRs with disease status, and machine learning. To study patterns of TCR occurrence, a later analysis re-analyzed previously published TCR beta repertoires from around 660 donors and added high-resolution HLA genotyping. The later analysis used no new phenotypic data to find candidate immune exposures, relying instead on TCR beta sequences and their occurrence across donors. In an earlier analysis of a few hundred of the donors, high-throughput TCR beta sequencing was used to judge whether each TCR beta V gene segment behaved as functional or pseudogenic. Donor age, sex, ethnicity and CMV serostatus were compiled together with the repertoire data. A later genetic analysis used genome-wide SNP genotypes for about 65% of the roughly 700 donors, treating that subset as a discovery cohort. Every discovery cohort repertoire had been produced on one sequencing platform. Both class I and class II loci were covered by HLA typing, at four-digit resolution. The number of donors typed differed by locus, with roughly 629-640 for A, B, C, DRB1 and DQB1, over 500 for DQA1, some 570 for DPA1, and around 460 for DPB1. Roughly 5 DR-DQ haplotypes were treated as single units for association and clustering because of strong linkage in the cohort. Among roughly 400 genotyped donors of the cohort, an average of around 240,000 unique TCR beta nucleotide sequences was sequenced per donor, of which roughly 18% were non-productive.

Receptor libraries were prepared by the immunoSEQ multiplex PCR assay. For the multiplex PCR, a mixture combining 60 forward primers for TCR Vbeta segments and 13 reverse primers for TCR Jbeta segments was used. The CDR3 region of rearranged TCR beta genes was amplified from genomic DNA with a multiplex PCR assay. The Illumina HiSeq System was used to sequence the amplified TCR beta libraries as 87-base-pair reads. The source study handled its data this way. A later analysis tallied 75 million to 95 million unique TCR beta chains across the roughly 610 repertoires, and approximately 12 million of those chains were shared by two or more donors. Raw reads were error-corrected and collapsed into unique sequences by a nearest-neighbor algorithm in which closely related sequences were merged to remove PCR and sequencing errors. V, D and J gene segments were assigned by aligning CDR3 sequences to IMGT reference sequences. For a sequence to be retained, at least a six-nucleotide match to both a V gene segment and a J gene segment was required. A rearrangement counted as productive if the CDR3 had no stop codons and remained in frame with V and J, and every other rearrangement counted as non-productive. CDR3 was defined by IMGT convention, running from the second conserved V-encoded cysteine to the conserved J-encoded phenylalanine. The earlier analysis of some 540 of the donors excluded any sequence lacking an unambiguous match to a single V gene segment. In an earlier analysis of around 600 of the donors, V segments were called functional above 56.7% productive rearrangements and were called segregating when the between-donor standard deviation exceeded 5%. A statistical classification framework was developed to diagnose cytomegalovirus status using the catalog of TCR beta chain sequences. In a later analysis, TCR nucleotide sequences were compared against IMGT/GENE-DB human TR gene sequences so that V and J genes could be assigned. Using the TCRdist pipeline, a later analysis assigned CDR3 sequences along with most-parsimonious VDJ recombination scenarios. In a later analysis, every TCR beta chain was defined by the combination of its CDR3 amino acid sequence and its V-gene family, and reads without a unique V-gene family were dropped. A later analysis removed 550 to 700 highly shared, low-generation-probability nucleotide sequences to deal with suspected cross-contamination and a sequencing artifact. In a later analysis, a clonal expansion index was calculated for each public chain from normalized within-repertoire ranks of inferred template counts. Generation probabilities in a later analysis came from a VDJ recombination model fitted to out-of-frame rearrangements, and those results were checked against IGoR. In a later analysis, hypergeometric tests were used to score TCR-TCR, TCR-HLA and TCR-CMV co-occurrence, with a repertoire-size bias correction applied to TCR pairs. False discovery rates were estimated in a later analysis by permuting HLA or CMV assignments 20 times. In a later analysis, co-occurring TCRs were grouped using DBSCAN, and TCRdist sequence similarity was added for clustering within HLA-allele-positive subsets. Repertoires with fewer than 30,000 or more than 120,000 public chains were left out of co-occurrence clustering, as were four to six repertoires with anomalous nucleotide sharing. In its TCRdb copy, this immuneACCESS table keeps in-frame sequences only and misses some clones. Where compared with another copy, unresolved V genes explain less than half of these, and the others have no known cause. V and J calls and clone size follow that table, whereas D and trimming were derived from the DNA. For this sample the table gives under 130,000 clones, of which roughly 79% were detected only once. Clones ranked in the top ten supply 1% to 1.5% of the sample.

The germline V and J ends show losses of 2 bases and 3 bases respectively, and no gene match explains 6 bases of the junction. Including cysteine and phenylalanine, the CDR3 has 15 amino acids. Only the CDR3 part of the read is kept: 45 bases, read in frame from the first base. According to the germline V gene, CDR1 reads SGHRS and CDR2 reads YFSETQ. Study-wide findings and limitations: A later genetic analysis reported fewer N-insertions in productive TCRs among donors in an Asian-associated ancestry cluster than the roughly 700-donor mean. Strong co-occurrence of HLA alleles, especially DR and DQ, made assigning TCR associations to individual alleles difficult. According to a later analysis, parvovirus B19, influenza, CMV and Epstein-Barr virus appeared linked to several top co-occurrence clusters. In vitro tests confirmed that a few of the cytomegalovirus-associated TCR beta chains recognize cytomegalovirus antigens. The cohort was sequenced for TCR beta chains only, and without alpha or paired-chain data the features that could be detected were limited. The study listed 164 TCR beta chains as associated with cytomegalovirus. Cytomegalovirus status was reported to be diagnosed by the classifier with high specificity and sensitivity in both the original and validation cohorts. Linkage disequilibrium might explain the correlated functional status among segregating V segments, but an unknown experimental factor could not be excluded. A further reported finding was that TCR beta sequences accurately predicted the HLA-A and HLA-B alleles for most subjects in the first cohort. A later analysis associated 16,951 TCR beta sequences with specific HLA alleles at a false discovery rate of 0.05. In an earlier analysis of some 500 of the donors, most TCR beta V segments were observed in productive rearrangements about 87% or about 30% of the time, broadly matching IMGT annotations. Immune exposure information for the cohort was limited to CMV serostatus. In a later analysis, HLA-associated TCR beta chains showed more clonal expansion and lower generation probabilities than non-associated chains that were equally common. A later genetic analysis associated a missense DCLRE1C variant with V-gene and J-gene trimming of TCR beta chains, and an independent cohort replicated the association. Because HLA typing was missing for some donors at each locus, association tests included only the typed subset. According to a later analysis, TCR association rates differed among HLA loci, with DRB1 alleles showing the most associated TCRs and HLA-C alleles showing the fewest. Because the 87-base-pair reads could not distinguish some IMGT-functional V segments, including TRBV6-2 and TRBV6-3, those segments were excluded. Most TCR sequences were seen in very few donors, while some public TCRs were found in many individuals. Roughly uniform sequencing depth across donors was assumed in presence/absence analyses, although this assumption may not hold. The sequencing pipeline was judged likely to have produced a cluster of highly shared sequence variants as a technical artifact. According to the authors, the approach could potentially be generalized to other disease states and immunological phenotypes. In a later analysis, most CMV-associated TCR beta chains were found to appear HLA-restricted, with HLA associations seemingly driven largely by CMV exposure. Because counts were too low, more than 15 rarely observed V segments, including chromosome 9 orphons, were left out of the earlier analysis of 500 to 650 of the donors.

As for this clone: Which antigen it targets is not known. Base-call qualities are not available, and no considerably larger clone is one nucleotide away.

The cohort consisted of 600 or so healthy bone marrow donors. At the time of sampling, all cohort members were nominally healthy, though unrecorded immune exposures were likely present. The donor was CMV seronegative and belonged to the group of roughly 330 seronegative cohort members. A peripheral blood sample was provided by each donor, and peripheral blood mononuclear cells were used for TCR beta sequencing. The Qiagen DNeasy Blood Extraction Kit was used to extract genomic DNA from the blood cell samples. The TCR sequence derives from a middle-aged man in good health and CMV-seronegative. This chain joins TRBV5-1 to TRBJ2-3, and TRBD2 matches 7 of the central bases. Sequencing used PBMCs. The sequenced DNA is TGCGCCAGCAGCTTAACGGGAGGATTAACAGATACGCAGTATTTT. Its amino acids are CASSLTGGLTDTQYF.